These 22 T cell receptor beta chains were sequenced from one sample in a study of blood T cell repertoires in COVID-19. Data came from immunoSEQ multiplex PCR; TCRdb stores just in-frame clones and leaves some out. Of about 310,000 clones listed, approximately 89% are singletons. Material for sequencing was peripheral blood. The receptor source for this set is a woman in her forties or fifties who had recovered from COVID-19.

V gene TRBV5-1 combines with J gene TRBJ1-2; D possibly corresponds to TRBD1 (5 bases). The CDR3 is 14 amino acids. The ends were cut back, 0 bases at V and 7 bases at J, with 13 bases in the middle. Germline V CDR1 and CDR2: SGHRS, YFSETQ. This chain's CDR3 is CASSLAHRLGGYTF. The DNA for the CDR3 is TGCGCCAGCAGCTTGGCCCACAGGCTTGGTGGCTACACCTTC.

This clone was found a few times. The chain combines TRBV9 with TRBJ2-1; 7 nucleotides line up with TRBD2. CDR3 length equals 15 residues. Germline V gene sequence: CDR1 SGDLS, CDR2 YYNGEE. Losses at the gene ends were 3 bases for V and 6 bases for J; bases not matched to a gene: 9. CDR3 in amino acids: CASSASGVPANEQFF. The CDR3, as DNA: TGTGCCAGCAGCGCTAGCGGAGTTCCCGCCAATGAGCAGTTCTTC. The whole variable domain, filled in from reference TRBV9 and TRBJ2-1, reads DSGVTQTPKHLITATGQRVTLRCSPRSGDLSVYWYQQSLDQGLQFLIQYYNGEERAKGNILERFSAQQFPDLHSELNLSSLELGDSALYFCASSASGVPANEQFFGPGTRLTVL.

CDR3 protein: CASSATSGLYNEQFF. The CDR3 DNA reads TGTGCCAGCAGCGCGACTAGCGGGTTATACAATGAGCAGTTCTTC. This chain joins TRBV7-9 and TRBJ2-1; 10 nucleotides line up with TRBD2. V gave up 5 bases and J gave up 4 bases; unmatched junction bases: 5. The CDR3 runs to 15 residues. Germline values: CDR1 SEHNR, CDR2 FQNEAQ (reference sequence).

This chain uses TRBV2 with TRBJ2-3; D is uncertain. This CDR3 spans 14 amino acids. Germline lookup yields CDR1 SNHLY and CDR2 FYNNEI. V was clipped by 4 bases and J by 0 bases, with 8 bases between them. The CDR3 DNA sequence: TGTGCCAGCAGTGGGCTGCTTAGCACAGATACGCAGTATTTT. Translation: CASSGLLSTDTQYF. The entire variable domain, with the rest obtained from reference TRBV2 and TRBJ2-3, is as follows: EPEVTQTPSHQVTQMGQEVILRCVPISNHLYFYWYRQILGQKVEFLVSFYNNEISEKSEIFDDQFSVERPDGSNFTLKIRSTKLEDSAMYFCASSGLLSTDTQYFGPGTRLTVL.

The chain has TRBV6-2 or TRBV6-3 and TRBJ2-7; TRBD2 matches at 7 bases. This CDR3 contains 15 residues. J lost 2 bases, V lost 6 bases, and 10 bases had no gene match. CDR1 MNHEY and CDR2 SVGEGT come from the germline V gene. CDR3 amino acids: CASSFNVRGAYEQYF. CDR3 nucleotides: TGTGCCAGCAGCTTTAACGTACGGGGGGCCTACGAGCAGTACTTC.

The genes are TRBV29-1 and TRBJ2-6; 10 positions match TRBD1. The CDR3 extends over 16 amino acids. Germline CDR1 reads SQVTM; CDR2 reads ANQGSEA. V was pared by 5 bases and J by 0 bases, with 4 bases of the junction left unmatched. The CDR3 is CSVLGTGDSGANVLTF. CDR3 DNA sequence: TGCAGCGTTCTAGGGACAGGGGACTCTGGGGCCAACGTCCTGACTTTC.

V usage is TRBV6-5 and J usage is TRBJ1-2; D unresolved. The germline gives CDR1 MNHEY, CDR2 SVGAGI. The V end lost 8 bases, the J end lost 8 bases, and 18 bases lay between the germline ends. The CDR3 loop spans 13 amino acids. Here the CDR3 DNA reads TGTGCCAGCCGGGGAGGGATTGGGTTGGGCTACACCTTC. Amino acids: CASRGGIGLGYTF.

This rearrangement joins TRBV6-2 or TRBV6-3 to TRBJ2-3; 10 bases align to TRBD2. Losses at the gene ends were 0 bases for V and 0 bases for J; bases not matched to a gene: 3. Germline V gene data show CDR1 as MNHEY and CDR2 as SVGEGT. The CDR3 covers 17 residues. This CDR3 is CASSYSFSGGSTDTQYF. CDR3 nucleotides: TGTGCCAGCAGTTACTCCTTTAGCGGGGGGAGCACAGATACGCAGTATTTT.

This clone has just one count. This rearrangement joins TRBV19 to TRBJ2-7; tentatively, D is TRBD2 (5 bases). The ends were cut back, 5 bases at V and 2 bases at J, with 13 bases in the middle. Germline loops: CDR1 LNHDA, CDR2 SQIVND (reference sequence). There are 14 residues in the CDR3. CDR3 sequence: CASSVHSGAYEQYF. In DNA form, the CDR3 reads TGTGCCAGTAGTGTACACTCCGGGGCCTACGAGCAGTACTTC.

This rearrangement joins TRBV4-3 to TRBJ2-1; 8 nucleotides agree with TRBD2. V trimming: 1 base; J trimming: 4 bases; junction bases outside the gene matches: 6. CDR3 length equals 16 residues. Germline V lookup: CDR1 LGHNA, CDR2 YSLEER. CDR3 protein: CASSQGGGRRYNEQFF. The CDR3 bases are TGCGCCAGCAGCCAAGGGGGCGGGAGGAGATACAATGAGCAGTTCTTC.

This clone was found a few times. The CDR3 protein is CSAREETQYF. CDR3 DNA sequence: TGCAGTGCTAGGGAGGAGACCCAGTACTTC. V and J are TRBV20-1 and TRBJ2-5; D is undetermined. Trimming shortened V by 3 bases and J by 5 bases, and 4 bases separated the two germline ends. This CDR3 contains 10 residues. Germline assignment: CDR1 DFQATT and CDR2 SNEGSKA (reference sequence).

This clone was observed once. The CDR3 DNA sequence: TGTGCTAGTGATATACTAGAAACGAACACCGGGGAGCTGTTTTTT. Protein product: CASDILETNTGELFF. V is TRBV12-5 and J is TRBJ2-2, with D possibly matching TRBD2 (5 bases). The CDR3 consists of 15 residues. Per the germline V gene, CDR1 is LGHNT and CDR2 is FRNRAP. Between the trimmed V and J ends, which lost 7 bases and 0 bases, there was a span of 12 bases.

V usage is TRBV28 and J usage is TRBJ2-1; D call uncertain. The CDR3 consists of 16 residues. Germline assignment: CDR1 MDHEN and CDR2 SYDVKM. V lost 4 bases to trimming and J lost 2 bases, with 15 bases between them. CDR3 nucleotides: TGTGCCAGCAGTTCTATGGGCAGCTTAGCCTACAATGAGCAGTTCTTC. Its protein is CASSSMGSLAYNEQFF.

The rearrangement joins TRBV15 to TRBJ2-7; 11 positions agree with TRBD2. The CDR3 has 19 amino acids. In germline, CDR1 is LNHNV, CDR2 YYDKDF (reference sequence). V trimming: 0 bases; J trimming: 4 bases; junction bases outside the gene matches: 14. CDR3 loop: CATSRDVHSGRARGYEQYF. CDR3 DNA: TGTGCCACCAGCAGAGATGTGCATAGCGGGAGGGCTCGGGGGTACGAGCAGTACTTC. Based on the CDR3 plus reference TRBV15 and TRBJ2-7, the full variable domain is DAMVIQNPRYQVTQFGKPVTLSCSQTLNHNVMYWYQQKSSQAPKLLFHYYDKDFNNEADTPDNFQSRRPNTSFCFLDIRSPGLGDTAMYLCATSRDVHSGRARGYEQYFGPGTRLTVT.

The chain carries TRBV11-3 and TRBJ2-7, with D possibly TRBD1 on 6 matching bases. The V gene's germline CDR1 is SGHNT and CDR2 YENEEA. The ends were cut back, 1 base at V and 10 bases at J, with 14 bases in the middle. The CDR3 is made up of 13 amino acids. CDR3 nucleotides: TGTGCCAGCAGCTTAGTTACGGACAGCGATCAGTACTTC. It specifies CASSLVTDSDQYF.

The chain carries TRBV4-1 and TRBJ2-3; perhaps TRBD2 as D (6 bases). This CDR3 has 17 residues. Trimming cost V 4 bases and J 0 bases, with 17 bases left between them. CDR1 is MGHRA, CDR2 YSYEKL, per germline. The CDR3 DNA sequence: TGCGCCAGCAGCCCCAAACTGCTAGCGTCTAGCACAGATACGCAGTATTTT. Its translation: CASSPKLLASSTDTQYF.

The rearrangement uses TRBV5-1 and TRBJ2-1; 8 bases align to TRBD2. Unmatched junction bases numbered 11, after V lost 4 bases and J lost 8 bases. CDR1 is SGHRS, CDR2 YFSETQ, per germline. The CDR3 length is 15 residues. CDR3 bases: TGCGCCAGCAGCGCAAGACTAGCGTTCGTCGATGAGCAGTTCTTC. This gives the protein CASSARLAFVDEQFF.

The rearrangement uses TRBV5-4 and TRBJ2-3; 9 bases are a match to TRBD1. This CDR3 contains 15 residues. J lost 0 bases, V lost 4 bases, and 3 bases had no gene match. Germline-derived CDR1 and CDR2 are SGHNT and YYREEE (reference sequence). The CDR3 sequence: CASSGQGLSTDTQYF. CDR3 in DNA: TGTGCCAGCAGCGGACAGGGGTTGAGCACAGATACGCAGTATTTT.

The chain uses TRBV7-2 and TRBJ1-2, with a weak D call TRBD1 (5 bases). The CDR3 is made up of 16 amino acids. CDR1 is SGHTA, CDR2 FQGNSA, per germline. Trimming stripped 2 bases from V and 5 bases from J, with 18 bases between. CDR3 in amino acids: CASSLLRTHGGYGYTF. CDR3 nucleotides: TGTGCCAGCAGCTTACTAAGGACGCACGGGGGTTATGGCTACACCTTC.

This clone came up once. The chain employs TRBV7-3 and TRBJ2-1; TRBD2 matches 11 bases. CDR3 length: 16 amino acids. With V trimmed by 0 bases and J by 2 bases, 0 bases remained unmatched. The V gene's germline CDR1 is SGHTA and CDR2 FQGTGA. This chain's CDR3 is CASSLTSGRAYNEQFF. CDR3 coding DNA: TGTGCCAGCAGCTTAACTAGCGGGAGGGCCTACAATGAGCAGTTCTTC.

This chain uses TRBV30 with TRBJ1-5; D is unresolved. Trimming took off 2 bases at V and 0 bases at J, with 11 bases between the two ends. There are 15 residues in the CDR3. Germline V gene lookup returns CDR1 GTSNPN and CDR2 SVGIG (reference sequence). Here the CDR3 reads CAWSMGDYSNQPQHF. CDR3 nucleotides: TGTGCCTGGAGTATGGGCGACTATAGCAATCAGCCCCAGCATTTT.

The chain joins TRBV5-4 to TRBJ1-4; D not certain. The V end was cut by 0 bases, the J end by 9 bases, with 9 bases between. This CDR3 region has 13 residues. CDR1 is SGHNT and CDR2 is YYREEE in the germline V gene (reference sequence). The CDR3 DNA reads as TGTGCCAGCAGCTTGGAACGTAGTAAAAAACTGTTTTTT. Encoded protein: CASSLERSKKLFF.